Each of the 10 T cell receptor beta chains below was sequenced from the same sample in a study of early T cells in non-severe SARS-CoV-2 infection. TCRdb recomputed calls from the 5' RACE reads with MiXCR, one row per CDR3 protein. Of 70,000 to 95,000 distinct CDR3 sequences detected, around 11% appear once; the ten largest clones hold roughly 4.7%. The specimen was whole blood. The receptors stem from an adult who was a healthcare worker with PCR-confirmed SARS-CoV-2 infection or an uninfected control (not recorded which).

The chain has TRBV4-3 and TRBJ2-1; D unresolved. In germline, CDR1 is LGHNA, CDR2 YSLEER. The CDR3 is 16 residues long. Trimming removed 0 bases at V and 0 bases at J, with 9 bases between. This CDR3 reads CASSQDQSDSYNEQFF. The CDR3 DNA follows: TGCGCCAGCAGCCAAGATCAATCAGACTCCTACAATGAGCAGTTCTTC.

In this sample, this clonotype turned up a few times. This chain links TRBV7-8 with TRBJ2-3; no definite D call. The CDR3 spans 14 residues. V was pared by 7 bases and J by 4 bases, with 15 bases between. CDR1 SGHVS and CDR2 FQNEAQ come from the germline V gene. The CDR3 is CASTAQWAADTQYF. CDR3 in DNA: TGTGCCAGCACCGCGCAGTGGGCCGCAGATACGCAGTATTTT.

This clonotype was seen more than once but under ten times. The rearrangement joins TRBV11-2 to TRBJ2-5; no reliable D call. Germline loops: CDR1 SGHAT, CDR2 FQNNGV. The CDR3 runs to 13 residues. Trimming took off 5 bases at V and 13 bases at J, with 20 bases between the two ends. CDR3 protein: CASSRLETGGLYF. The DNA of the CDR3 is TGTGCCAGCAGCCGACTGGAGACGGGCGGCCTGTACTTC.

This clonotype was seen a handful of times. The chain is built from TRBV5-6 and TRBJ2-3; D remains ambiguous. V was trimmed by 2 bases and J by 0 bases, leaving 10 bases between them. In germline, CDR1 is SGHDT, CDR2 YYEEEE. The CDR3 spans 15 residues. The CDR3 DNA reads as TGTGCCAGCAGCTTTGAATCGAGAAGCACAGATACGCAGTATTTT. It specifies CASSFESRSTDTQYF.

The rearrangement uses TRBV5-1 and TRBJ2-1; D call uncertain. Germline values: CDR1 SGHRS, CDR2 YFSETQ. V was clipped by 0 bases and J by 8 bases, with 21 bases between them. The CDR3 consists of 17 residues. Written as DNA, the CDR3 is TGCGCCAGCAGCTTGGCCGTGGTGGGGTCGCCTCATGATGAGCAGTTCTTC. This codes for CASSLAVVGSPHDEQFF.

The chain has TRBV3-1 and TRBJ2-7, with a possible D match to TRBD2 (6 bases). The CDR3 runs 16 residues. Germline V gives CDR1 LGHDT, CDR2 YNNKEL (reference sequence). The germline V and J ends were trimmed by 1 base and 2 bases, with 15 bases remaining between them. CDR3 coding DNA: TGTGCCAGCAGCCAAGTTTCGACTAGTCGCCCCTACGAGCAGTACTTC. Its protein is CASSQVSTSRPYEQYF.

This clonotype was recorded many times. The chain has TRBV11-3 and TRBJ2-3; D is unclear. Germline values: CDR1 SGHNT, CDR2 YENEEA. CDR3 size: 14 residues. The V and J ends lost 1 base and 1 base respectively, with 6 bases between them. The CDR3 sequence is CASSLGQRTDTQYF. The CDR3 DNA is TGTGCCAGCAGCTTAGGGCAGCGCACAGATACGCAGTATTTT.

This clonotype turned up a few times. CDR3 sequence reads: CASSLNEGYTF. The CDR3 coding sequence is TGTGCCAGCAGCTTAAACGAGGGCTACACCTTC. The gene calls are TRBV7-2 and TRBJ1-2; D unclear. V was shortened by 2 bases and J by 8 bases, with 6 bases between the two germline ends. The CDR3 runs 11 residues. CDR1 is SGHTA and CDR2 is FQGNSA in the germline V gene.

The chain links TRBV18 to TRBJ1-6, with D possibly being TRBD1 (5 bases). V dropped 6 bases and J dropped 9 bases, with 18 bases sitting between them. The CDR3 has 15 amino acids. Per germline, CDR1 KGHSH and CDR2 LQKENI. CDR3 DNA sequence: TGTGCCAGCTCCCCTCTTGGGCAGGGTAGTTCACCCCTCCACTTT. This encodes CASSPLGQGSSPLHF.

This clonotype has at least ten counts. The gene calls are TRBV5-1 and TRBJ1-6, with TRBD1 as a possible D gene (5 bases). Trimming cost V 3 bases and J 4 bases, with 8 bases left between them. CDR3 size: 14 residues. CDR1 and CDR2 from the germline V gene are SGHRS and YFSETQ. CDR3 loop: CASSSEGYNSPLHF. The CDR3 DNA reads as TGCGCCAGCAGCTCGGAGGGGTATAATTCACCCCTCCACTTT.